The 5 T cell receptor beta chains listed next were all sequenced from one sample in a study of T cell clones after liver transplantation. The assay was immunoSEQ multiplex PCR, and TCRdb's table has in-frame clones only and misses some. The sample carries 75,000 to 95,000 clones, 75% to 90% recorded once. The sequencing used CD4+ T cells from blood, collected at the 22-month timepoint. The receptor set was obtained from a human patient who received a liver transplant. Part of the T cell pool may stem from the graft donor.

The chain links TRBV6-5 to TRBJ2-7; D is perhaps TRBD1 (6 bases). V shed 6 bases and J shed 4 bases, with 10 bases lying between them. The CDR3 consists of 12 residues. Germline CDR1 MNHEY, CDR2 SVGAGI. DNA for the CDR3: TGTGCCAGCAGCGAAACAGGGTACGAGCAGTACTTC. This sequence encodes CASSETGYEQYF.

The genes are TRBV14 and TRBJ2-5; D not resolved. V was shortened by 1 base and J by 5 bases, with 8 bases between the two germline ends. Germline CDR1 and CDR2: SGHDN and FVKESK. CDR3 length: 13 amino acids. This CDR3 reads CASSQAARETQYF. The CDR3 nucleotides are TGTGCCAGCAGCCAAGCCGCCAGGGAGACCCAGTACTTC.

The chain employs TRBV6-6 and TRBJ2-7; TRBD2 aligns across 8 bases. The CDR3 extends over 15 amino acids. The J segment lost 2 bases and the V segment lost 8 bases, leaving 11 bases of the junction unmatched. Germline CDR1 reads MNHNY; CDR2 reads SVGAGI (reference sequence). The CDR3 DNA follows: TGTGCCAGCTCACGTAGCGGGACGTCTGCCTACGAGCAGTACTTC. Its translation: CASSRSGTSAYEQYF.

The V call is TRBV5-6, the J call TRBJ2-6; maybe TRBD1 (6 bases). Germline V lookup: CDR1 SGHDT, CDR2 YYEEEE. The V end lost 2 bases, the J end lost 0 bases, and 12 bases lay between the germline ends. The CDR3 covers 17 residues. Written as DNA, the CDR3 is TGTGCCAGCAGCTTTCGACAGGTTCCCTCTGGGGCCAACGTCCTGACTTTC. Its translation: CASSFRQVPSGANVLTF.

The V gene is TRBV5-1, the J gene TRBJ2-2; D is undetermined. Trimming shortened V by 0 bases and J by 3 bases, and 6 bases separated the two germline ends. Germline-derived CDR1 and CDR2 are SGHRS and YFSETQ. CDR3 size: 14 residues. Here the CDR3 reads CASSLGTDTGELFF. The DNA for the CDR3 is TGCGCCAGCAGCTTGGGGACGGACACCGGGGAGCTGTTTTTT.